The text below deals with one TCR beta chain. CDR1 and CDR2 (germline): MDHEN, SYDVKM. J lost 4 bases, V lost 6 bases, and 11 bases had no gene match. The length of the CDR3 is 17 residues. Newly diagnosed hyperthyroidism, duration under 2 months, in patients aged 18 to 65. Clinical symptoms, serum thyroxine and TRAb, thyroid ultrasound and orbital computed tomography were used for the diagnoses. PBMCs were derived from 10 ml fresh peripheral blood. This sample stems from a study of T cells in Graves' hyperthyroidism and ophthalmopathy. Authors of the study amplified TCR beta CDR3 regions from RNA transcripts. When the TCR CDR3 underwent first-round RT-PCR, the HTBI primer set was used. TCRdb redid the calling of the multiplex PCR reads with MiXCR, one entry per CDR3 protein. The table shows around 290,000 distinct CDR3 sequences, with 13% occurring only once.

V usage is TRBV28 and J usage is TRBJ2-7, with TRBD2 matching over 14 bases. The material sequenced was blood. The receptor comes from a woman aged 25 to 39 with Graves' hyperthyroidism that later progressed to Graves' ophthalmopathy. The CDR3 is CASRITGLAGVEYEQYF. DNA of the CDR3: TGTGCCAGCAGGATTACGGGACTAGCGGGAGTTGAATACGAGCAGTACTTC.